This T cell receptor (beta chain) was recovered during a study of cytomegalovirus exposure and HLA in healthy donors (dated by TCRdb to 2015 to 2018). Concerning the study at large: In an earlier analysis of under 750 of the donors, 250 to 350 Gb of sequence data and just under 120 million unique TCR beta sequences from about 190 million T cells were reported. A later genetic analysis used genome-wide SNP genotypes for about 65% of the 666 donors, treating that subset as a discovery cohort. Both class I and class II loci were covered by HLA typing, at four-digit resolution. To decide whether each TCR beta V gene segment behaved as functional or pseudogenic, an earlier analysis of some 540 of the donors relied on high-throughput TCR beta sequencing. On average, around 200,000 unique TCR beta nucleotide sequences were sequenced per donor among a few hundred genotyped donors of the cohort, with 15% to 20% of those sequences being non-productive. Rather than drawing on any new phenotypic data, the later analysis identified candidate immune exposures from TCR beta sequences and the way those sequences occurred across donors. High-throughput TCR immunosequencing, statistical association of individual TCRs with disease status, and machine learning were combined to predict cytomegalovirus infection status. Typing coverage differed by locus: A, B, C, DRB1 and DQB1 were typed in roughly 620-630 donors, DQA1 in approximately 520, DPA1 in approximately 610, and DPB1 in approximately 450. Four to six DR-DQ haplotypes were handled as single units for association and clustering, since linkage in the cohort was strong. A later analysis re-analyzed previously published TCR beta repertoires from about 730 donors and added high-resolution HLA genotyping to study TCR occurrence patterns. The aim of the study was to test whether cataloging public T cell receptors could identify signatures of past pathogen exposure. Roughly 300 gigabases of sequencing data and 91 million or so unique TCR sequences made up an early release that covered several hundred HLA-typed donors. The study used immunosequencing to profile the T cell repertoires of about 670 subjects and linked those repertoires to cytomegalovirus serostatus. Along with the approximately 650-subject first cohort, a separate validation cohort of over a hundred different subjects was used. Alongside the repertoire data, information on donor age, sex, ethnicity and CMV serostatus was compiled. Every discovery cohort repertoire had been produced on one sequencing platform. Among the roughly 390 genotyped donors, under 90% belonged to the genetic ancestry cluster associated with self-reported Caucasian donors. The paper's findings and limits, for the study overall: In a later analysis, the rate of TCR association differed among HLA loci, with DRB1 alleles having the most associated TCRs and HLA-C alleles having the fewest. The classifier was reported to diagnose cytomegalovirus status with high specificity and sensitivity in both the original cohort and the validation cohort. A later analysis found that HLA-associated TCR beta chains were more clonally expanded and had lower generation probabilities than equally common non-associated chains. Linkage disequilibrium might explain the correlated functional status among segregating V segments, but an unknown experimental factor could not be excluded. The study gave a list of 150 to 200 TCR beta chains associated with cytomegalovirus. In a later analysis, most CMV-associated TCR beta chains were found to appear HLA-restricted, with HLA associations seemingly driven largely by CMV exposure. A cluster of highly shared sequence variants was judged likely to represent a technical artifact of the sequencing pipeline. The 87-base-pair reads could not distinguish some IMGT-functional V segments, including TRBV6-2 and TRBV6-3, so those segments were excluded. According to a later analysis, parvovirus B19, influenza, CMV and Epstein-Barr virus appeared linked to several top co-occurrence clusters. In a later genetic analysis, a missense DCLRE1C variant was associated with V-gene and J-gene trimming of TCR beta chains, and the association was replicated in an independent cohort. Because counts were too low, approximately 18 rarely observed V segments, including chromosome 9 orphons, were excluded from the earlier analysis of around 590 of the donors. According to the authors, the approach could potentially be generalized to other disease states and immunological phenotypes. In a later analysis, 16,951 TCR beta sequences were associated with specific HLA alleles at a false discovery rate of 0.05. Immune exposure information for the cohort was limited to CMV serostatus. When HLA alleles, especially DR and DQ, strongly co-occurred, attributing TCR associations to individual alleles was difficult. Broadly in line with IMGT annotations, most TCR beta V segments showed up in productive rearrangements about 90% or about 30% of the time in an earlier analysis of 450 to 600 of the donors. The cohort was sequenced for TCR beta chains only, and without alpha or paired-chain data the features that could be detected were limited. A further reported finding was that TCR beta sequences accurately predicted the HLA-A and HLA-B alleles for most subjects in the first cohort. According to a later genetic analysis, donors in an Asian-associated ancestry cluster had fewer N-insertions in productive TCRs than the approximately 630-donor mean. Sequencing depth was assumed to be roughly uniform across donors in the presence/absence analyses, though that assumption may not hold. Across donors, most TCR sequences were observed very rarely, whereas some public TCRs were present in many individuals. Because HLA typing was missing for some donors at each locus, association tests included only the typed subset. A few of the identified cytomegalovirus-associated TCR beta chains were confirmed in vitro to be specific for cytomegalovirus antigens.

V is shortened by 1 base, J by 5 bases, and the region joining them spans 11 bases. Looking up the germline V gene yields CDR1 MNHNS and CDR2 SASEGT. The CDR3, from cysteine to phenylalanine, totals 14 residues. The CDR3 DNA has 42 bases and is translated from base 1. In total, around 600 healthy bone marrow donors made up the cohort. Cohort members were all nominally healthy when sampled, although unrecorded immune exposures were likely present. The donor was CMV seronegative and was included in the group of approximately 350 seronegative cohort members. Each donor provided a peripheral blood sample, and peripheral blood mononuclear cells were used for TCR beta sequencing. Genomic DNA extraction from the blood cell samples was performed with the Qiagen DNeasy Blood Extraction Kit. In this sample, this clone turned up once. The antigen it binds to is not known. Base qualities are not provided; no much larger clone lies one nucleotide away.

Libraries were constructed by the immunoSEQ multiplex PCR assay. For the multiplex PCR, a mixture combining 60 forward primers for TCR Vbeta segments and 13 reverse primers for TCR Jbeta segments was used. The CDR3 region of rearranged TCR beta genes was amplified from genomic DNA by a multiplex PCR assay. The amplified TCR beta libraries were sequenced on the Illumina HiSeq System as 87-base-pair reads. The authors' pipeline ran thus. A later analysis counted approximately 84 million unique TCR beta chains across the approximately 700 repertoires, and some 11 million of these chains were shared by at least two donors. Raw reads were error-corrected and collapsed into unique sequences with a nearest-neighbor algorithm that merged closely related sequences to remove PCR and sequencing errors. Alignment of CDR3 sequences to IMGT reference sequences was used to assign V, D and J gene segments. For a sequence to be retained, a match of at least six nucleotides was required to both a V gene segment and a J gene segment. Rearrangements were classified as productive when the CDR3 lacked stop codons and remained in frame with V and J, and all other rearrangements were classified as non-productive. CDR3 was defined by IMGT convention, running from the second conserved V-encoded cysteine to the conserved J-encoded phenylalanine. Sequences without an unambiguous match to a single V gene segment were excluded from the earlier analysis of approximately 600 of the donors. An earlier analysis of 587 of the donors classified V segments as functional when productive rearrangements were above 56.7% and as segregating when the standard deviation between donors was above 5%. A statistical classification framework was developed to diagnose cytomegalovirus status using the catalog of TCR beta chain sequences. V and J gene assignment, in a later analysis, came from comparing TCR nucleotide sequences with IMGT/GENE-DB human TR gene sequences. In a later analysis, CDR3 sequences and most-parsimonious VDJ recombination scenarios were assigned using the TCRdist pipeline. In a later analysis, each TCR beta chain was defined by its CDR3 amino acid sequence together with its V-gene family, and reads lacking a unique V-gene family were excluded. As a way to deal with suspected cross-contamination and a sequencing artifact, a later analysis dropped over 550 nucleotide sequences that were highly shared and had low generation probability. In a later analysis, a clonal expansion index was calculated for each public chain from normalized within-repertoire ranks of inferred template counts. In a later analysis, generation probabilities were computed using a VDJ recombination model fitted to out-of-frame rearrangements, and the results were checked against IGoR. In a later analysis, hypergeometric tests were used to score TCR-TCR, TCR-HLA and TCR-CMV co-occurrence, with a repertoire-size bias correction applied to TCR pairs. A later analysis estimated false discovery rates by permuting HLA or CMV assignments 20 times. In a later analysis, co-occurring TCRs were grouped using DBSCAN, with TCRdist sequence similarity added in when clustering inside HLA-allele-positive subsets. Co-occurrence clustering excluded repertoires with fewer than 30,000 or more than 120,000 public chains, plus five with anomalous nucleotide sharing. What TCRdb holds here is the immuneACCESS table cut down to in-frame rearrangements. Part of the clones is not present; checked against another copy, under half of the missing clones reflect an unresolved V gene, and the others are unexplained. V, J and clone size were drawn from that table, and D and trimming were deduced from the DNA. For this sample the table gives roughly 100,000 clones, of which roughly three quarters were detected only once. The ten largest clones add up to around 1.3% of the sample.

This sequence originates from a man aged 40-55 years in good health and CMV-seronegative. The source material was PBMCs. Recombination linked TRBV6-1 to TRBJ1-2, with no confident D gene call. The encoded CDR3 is CASSEGNSGYGYTF. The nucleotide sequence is TGTGCCAGCAGTGAAGGGAACAGTGGATATGGCTACACCTTC.